This TCR beta chain was recovered during a study of blood T cell repertoires in COVID-19. This clone appeared once. Germline CDR1 reads ENHRY; CDR2 reads SYGVKD. The V and J ends lost 10 bases and 5 bases, in that order; junction bases with no gene match: 15. There are 15 residues in the CDR3. The data were produced by immunoSEQ multiplex PCR, yet TCRdb's version contains in-frame clones alone and is incomplete. This sample has 300,000 to 400,000 clones, with roughly 87% found just once. The chain is built from TRBV10-3 and TRBJ1-2; 8 bases map to TRBD1. The sequenced sample was peripheral blood. The sequence was obtained from a man aged 25-40 years with COVID-19, enrolled during active disease. CDR3 DNA: TGTGCCACCTGGACAGGGAATCGGTTGGGTTATGGCTACACCTTC. It encodes CATWTGNRLGYGYTF.